This TCR beta chain was recovered during a study of CD8+ T cells in alopecia areata. The treatment is: oral pan-JAK inhibitor, 5-10 mg twice daily. Both CD4+ and CD8+ T cells were separated by sorting PBMCs. With respect to this clone: The antigen is unknown.

Study results and caveats: Clonality in the scalp and expanded CD8+ clones ranked among the top 100 were significantly decreased by tofacitinib.

Isolated RNA was reverse transcribed into cDNA used as the sequencing template. The table came from immunoSEQ multiplex PCR; TCRdb's copy has only in-frame clones and leaves some out. The table lists approximately 110,000 clones, under 60% of them singletons. The CDR3 totals 18 residues. V trimming: 2 bases; J trimming: 0 bases; junction bases outside the gene matches: 12. The germline gives CDR1 SNHLY, CDR2 FYNNEI. Source: CD8+ T cells sorted from blood, taken at week 24, from a patient treated with tofacitinib. This TCR derives from a human donor with alopecia areata. The chain uses TRBV2 and TRBJ2-7; 8 nucleotides line up with TRBD1. The CDR3: CASSELGTGGEFSYEQYF. In DNA, the CDR3 is TGTGCCAGCAGTGAATTGGGGACAGGCGGGGAATTCTCCTACGAGCAGTACTTC.